This TCR beta chain was sequenced for a study of shared clonotypes between healthy human individuals. CDR3 length: 16 residues. Deletions cut 2 bases from V and 7 bases from J, with 17 bases between. Germline loops: CDR1 MNHNS, CDR2 SASEGT. Using immunoSEQ multiplex PCR, the repertoire was profiled, and TCRdb retains in-frame clones only, with some absent. The table lists some 530,000 clones, approximately 82% of them singletons. The sample taken for sequencing was PBMCs. The origin of this receptor is a middle-aged woman in good health. Some clones in this sample may be carry-over from other donors' samples. The chain combines TRBV6-1 with TRBJ1-4; D call uncertain. The DNA for the CDR3 is TGTGCCAGCAGTGAATATTGGTTGCAGGCGATTGAAAAACTGTTTTTT. It translates to CASSEYWLQAIEKLFF.